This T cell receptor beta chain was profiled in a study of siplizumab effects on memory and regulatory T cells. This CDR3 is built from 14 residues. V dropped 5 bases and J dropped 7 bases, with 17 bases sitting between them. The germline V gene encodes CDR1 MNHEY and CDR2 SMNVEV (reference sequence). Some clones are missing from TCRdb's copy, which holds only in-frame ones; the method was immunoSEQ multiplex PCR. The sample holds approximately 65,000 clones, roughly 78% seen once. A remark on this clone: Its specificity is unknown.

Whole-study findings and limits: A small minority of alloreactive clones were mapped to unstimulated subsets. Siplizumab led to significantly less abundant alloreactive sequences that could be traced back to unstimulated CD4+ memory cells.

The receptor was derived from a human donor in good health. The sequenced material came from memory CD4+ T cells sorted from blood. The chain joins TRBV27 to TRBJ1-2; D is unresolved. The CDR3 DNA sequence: TGTGCCAGCAGTCCCCACAGAACCCACTTTGGCTACACCTTC. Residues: CASSPHRTHFGYTF.